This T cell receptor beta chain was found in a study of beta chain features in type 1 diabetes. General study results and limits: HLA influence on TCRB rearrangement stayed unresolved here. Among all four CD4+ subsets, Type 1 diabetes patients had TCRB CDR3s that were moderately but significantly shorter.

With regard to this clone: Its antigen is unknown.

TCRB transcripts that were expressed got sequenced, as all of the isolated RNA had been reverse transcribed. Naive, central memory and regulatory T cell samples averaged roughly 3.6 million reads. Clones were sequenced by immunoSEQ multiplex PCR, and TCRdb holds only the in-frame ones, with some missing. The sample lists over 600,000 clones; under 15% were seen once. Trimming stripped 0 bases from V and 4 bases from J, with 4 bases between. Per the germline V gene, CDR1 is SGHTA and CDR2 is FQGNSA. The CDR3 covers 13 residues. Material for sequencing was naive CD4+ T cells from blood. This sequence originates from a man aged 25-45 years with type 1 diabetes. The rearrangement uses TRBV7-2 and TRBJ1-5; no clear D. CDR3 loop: CASSLATNQPQHF. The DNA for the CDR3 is TGTGCCAGCAGCTTAGCCACAAATCAGCCCCAGCATTTT.